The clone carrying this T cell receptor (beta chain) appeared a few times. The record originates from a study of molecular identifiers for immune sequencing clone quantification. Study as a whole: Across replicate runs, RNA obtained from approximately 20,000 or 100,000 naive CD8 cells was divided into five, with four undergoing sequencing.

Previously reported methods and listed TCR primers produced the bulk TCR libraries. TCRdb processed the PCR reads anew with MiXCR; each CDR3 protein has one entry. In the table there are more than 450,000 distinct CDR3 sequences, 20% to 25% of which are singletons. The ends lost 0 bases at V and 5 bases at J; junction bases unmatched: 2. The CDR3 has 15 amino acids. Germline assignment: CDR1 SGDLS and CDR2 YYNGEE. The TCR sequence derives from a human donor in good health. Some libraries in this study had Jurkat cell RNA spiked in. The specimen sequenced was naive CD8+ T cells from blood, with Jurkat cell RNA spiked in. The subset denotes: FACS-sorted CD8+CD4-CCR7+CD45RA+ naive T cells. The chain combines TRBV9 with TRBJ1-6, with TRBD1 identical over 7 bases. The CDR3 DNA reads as TGTGCCAGCAGCGTAGGAGGGGGCAATAATTCACCCCTCCACTTT. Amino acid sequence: CASSVGGGNNSPLHF.